This T cell receptor beta chain was captured in a study of blood T cells in healthy people across ages. General observations from the study: Donors of long life had a larger count of naive CD4+ cells and greater diversity than aged donors. Changes in expanded clonotypes were possibly confounded, as the CMV status of donors was unknown.

This CDR3 is 12 amino acids long. CDR1 and CDR2 (germline): SGHVS, FQNEAQ. V lost 3 bases, J lost 7 bases, and 9 bases lay in between. Total RNA extraction produced at least 5 micrograms (per sample) for the study. It was with a sample-barcoded 5' primer and a J-beta primer mix that a second PCR of roughly 6 to 11 cycles was run. One entry per CDR3 protein results from TCRdb running MiXCR on the 5' RACE reads. The sample lists about 640,000 distinct CDR3 sequences; approximately 59% were seen once. Worth noting for this clonotype: Its antigen remains unidentified.

Sequencing input: blood. The genes are TRBV7-8 and TRBJ1-2; D call uncertain. This sequence was found in a man aged 55-75 years in good health. CDR3 DNA: TGTGCCAGCAGCTTGCGGGCGTCTGGCTACACCTTC. This gives the protein CASSLRASGYTF.